One sample yielded the 5 T cell receptor beta chains listed below, sequenced in a study of OX40 agonist ivuxolimab in advanced cancers. Library creation used the immunoSEQ multiplex PCR assay. The table was pulled from immuneACCESS by TCRdb, which kept in-frame rearrangements only. Such tables lose some clones; where checked, under half of the loss comes from unresolved V genes, and the rest has no known cause. The sample table shows about 98,000 clones, and around 88% are seen once. The ten biggest clones cover under 0.55% of the sample. The sequencing here drew on CD4+ or CD8+ T cells sorted from blood, taken in a trial of the OX40 agonist ivuxolimab. The receptors were sampled from an adult with an advanced solid tumor such as melanoma, head and neck, liver or kidney cancer.

This clone was seen a few times. The chain links TRBV19 to TRBJ2-2; D gene unclear. In germline, CDR1 is LNHDA, CDR2 SQIVND (reference sequence). V dropped 3 bases and J dropped 1 base, with 9 bases sitting between them. This CDR3 spans 15 amino acids. The CDR3 sequence is CASSIPGKNTGELFF. The DNA for the CDR3 is TGTGCCAGTAGTATCCCAGGAAAGAACACCGGGGAGCTGTTTTTT. The full variable domain, its missing parts supplied by reference TRBV19 and TRBJ2-2, is DGGITQSPKYLFRKEGQNVTLSCEQNLNHDAMYWYRQDPGQGLRLIYYSQIVNDFQKGDIAEGYSVSREKKESFPLTVTSAQKNPTAFYLCASSIPGKNTGELFFGEGSRLTVL.

V is TRBV7-8 and J is TRBJ1-1; possibly TRBD1 for D (6 bases). CDR3 length: 15 amino acids. From germline, CDR1 is SGHVS and CDR2 FQNEAQ. Trimming cost V 3 bases and J 0 bases, with 11 bases left between them. The CDR3 spells CASSFSEGVNTEAFF. In DNA, the CDR3 is TGTGCCAGCAGCTTTTCGGAGGGGGTGAACACTGAAGCTTTCTTT.

This clone was counted between two and nine times. V usage is TRBV6-5 and J usage is TRBJ2-7; D perhaps matches TRBD2 (6 bases). Trimming cost V 6 bases and J 5 bases, with 17 bases left between them. The CDR3 consists of 14 residues. Germline loops: CDR1 MNHEY, CDR2 SVGAGI. DNA of the CDR3: TGTGCCAGCAGGAAGACTAGAATCTTCCACGAGCAGTACTTC. Protein: CASRKTRIFHEQYF.

The table lists this clone with a few counts. V and J are TRBV15 and TRBJ2-5; D gene ambiguous. The CDR3 consists of 15 residues. V lost 1 base and J lost 1, with 10 bases in between. The germline gives CDR1 LNHNV, CDR2 YYDKDF (reference sequence). The DNA of the CDR3 is TGTGCCACCAGCAGAGTTGGGAACAGCCAAGAGACCCAGTACTTC. Amino acid sequence: CATSRVGNSQETQYF.

The chain links TRBV7-9 to TRBJ2-1; 8 positions agree with TRBD1. CDR3 size: 16 residues. V shed 0 bases, J shed 7 bases, and the junction held 8 bases outside the gene matches. Germline assignment: CDR1 SEHNR and CDR2 FQNEAQ (reference sequence). The CDR3 DNA sequence: TGTGCCAGCAGCTTAGCGCAGGGGGCGTGGGGGAATGAGCAGTTCTTC. As protein: CASSLAQGAWGNEQFF.